This TCR beta chain comes out of a study of T cell changes during pregnancy in multiple sclerosis. Germline V lookup: CDR1 MRHNA, CDR2 SNTAGT. Trimming removed 0 bases from V and 2 bases from J; junction bases left unmatched: 13. The CDR3 is 18 amino acids. The protocol was immunoSEQ multiplex PCR, while the TCRdb copy is restricted to in-frame clones and leaves out a portion. The table records about 77,000 clones, about 88% of them present only once. The sample in question was peripheral blood, obtained before pregnancy. The V and J genes are TRBV6-4 and TRBJ2-7, with 7 bases matching TRBD1. This receptor was obtained from a female donor with multiple sclerosis, enrolled in a pregnancy study. CDR3 nucleotides: TGTGCCAGCAGTGACTCATCCCCACAGGGGCCATCAACCTACGAGCAGTACTTC. This sequence encodes CASSDSSPQGPSTYEQYF.